This T cell receptor (beta chain) appears in the sequencing data of a study of tumor and adjacent non-tumor tissue in lung cancer. RNA was extracted from bulk tissue without any cell sorting. TCRbeta libraries were built with three rounds of nested PCR, modified from ARM-PCR. MiXCR, run by TCRdb on the multiplex PCR reads, gives a single entry per CDR3 protein. The repertoire holds about 85,000 distinct CDR3 sequences, with approximately 57% as singletons. Germline V gene sequence: CDR1 SGHRS, CDR2 YFSETQ. The CDR3 length is 15 residues. This rearrangement joins TRBV5-1 to TRBJ1-2; weak D call: TRBD1 (5 bases). The sample consisted of lung tumor tissue. The source is a man between 65 and 85 years old with non-small cell lung cancer. The CDR3 here is CVSSLRGRTNYGYTF. The CDR3 DNA reads as TGCGTAAGCAGCTTGAGGGGTAGAACTAACTATGGCTACACCTTC.